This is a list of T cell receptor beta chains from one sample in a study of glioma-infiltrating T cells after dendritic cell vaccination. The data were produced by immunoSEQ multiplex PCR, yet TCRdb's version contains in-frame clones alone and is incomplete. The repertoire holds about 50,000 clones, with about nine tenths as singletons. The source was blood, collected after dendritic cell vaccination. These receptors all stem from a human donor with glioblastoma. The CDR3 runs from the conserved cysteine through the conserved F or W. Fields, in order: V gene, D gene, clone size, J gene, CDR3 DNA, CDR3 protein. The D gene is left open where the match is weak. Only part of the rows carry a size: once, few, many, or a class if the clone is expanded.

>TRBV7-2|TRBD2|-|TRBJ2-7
TGTGCCAGCAGCTTAGCAGGTCGAAGGAGCGGGAGGGCGAGTGAGCAGTACTTC
CASSLAGRRSGRASEQYF
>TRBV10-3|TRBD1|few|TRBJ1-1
TGTGCCATAGGACAGGGGGCTATGCACACTGAAGCTTTCTTT
CAIGQGAMHTEAFF
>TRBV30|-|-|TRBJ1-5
TGTGCCTGGAGTGCCGGGACACCCTTTTACGGCAATCAGCCCCAGCATTTT
CAWSAGTPFYGNQPQHF
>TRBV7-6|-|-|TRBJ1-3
TGTGCCAGCAGCTTAGCGGTTACAGGGCCTGGAAACACCATATATTTT
CASSLAVTGPGNTIYF
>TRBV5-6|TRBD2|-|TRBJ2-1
TGTGCCAGCAGTCTGAGGGGACTAGCGGGAGATGAGCAGTTCTTC
CASSLRGLAGDEQFF
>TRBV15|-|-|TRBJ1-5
TGTGCCACCAGCAGAGATCCAGGGGTAGGTCAGCCCCAGCATTTT
CATSRDPGVGQPQHF
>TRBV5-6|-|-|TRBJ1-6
TGTGCCAGCAGCCCGCTCAGGGATATATATAATTCACCCCTCCACTTT
CASSPLRDIYNSPLHF
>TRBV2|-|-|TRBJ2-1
TGTGCCAGCAGCGCTCGTACGGGCTCCTACAATGAGCAGTTCTTC
CASSARTGSYNEQFF
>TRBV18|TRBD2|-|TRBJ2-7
TGTGCCAGCTCACCAGATGCGGGAGGGGAGCAGTACTTC
CASSPDAGGEQYF
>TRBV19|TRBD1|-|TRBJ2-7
TGTGCCAGTAGTAGGGGACAGGGGAGGGAGCAGTACTTC
CASSRGQGREQYF